Presented here are 7 T cell receptor beta chains from one specimen sequenced in a study of cytomegalovirus exposure and HLA in healthy donors. 60 Vbeta and 13 Jbeta primers were used in PCR. Sequencing used immunoSEQ multiplex PCR; TCRdb keeps in-frame clones, though not all of them. The sample has around 120,000 clones; roughly 85% are singletons. The sequenced sample was PBMCs. These receptors were obtained from a boy between 10 and 17 years old in good health and CMV-seronegative.

This chain connects TRBV27 to TRBJ1-4, with D perhaps TRBD1 (6 bases). V lost 6 bases and J lost 5, with 13 bases in between. This CDR3 is built from 14 residues. Germline CDR1 and CDR2: MNHEY and SMNVEV (reference sequence). CDR3: CASRKGGTNEKLFF. CDR3 nucleotide sequence: TGTGCCAGCAGGAAAGGGGGAACGAATGAAAAACTGTTTTTT.

This clone was counted a few times. The chain uses TRBV2 and TRBJ1-1, with D perhaps matching TRBD1 (6 bases). This CDR3 spans 14 amino acids. V dropped 6 bases and J dropped 7 bases, with 18 bases sitting between them. CDR1 is SNHLY and CDR2 is FYNNEI in the germline V gene. CDR3 sequence reads: CASSPDRFIIEAFF. The DNA for the CDR3 is TGTGCCAGCAGCCCCGACAGGTTCATCATTGAAGCTTTCTTT. The full variable domain, its missing parts supplied by reference TRBV2 and TRBJ1-1, is EPEVTQTPSHQVTQMGQEVILRCVPISNHLYFYWYRQILGQKVEFLVSFYNNEISEKSEIFDDQFSVERPDGSNFTLKIRSTKLEDSAMYFCASSPDRFIIEAFFGQGTRLTVV.

The V call is TRBV5-1, the J call TRBJ2-5; TRBD2 aligns across 11 bases. Germline CDR1 is SGHRS and CDR2 is YFSETQ. The trim removed 3 bases at V and 4 bases at J, leaving 11 bases unmatched. The CDR3 length is 17 residues. The CDR3 loop reads CASSSRLAGSFSETQYF. Here the CDR3 DNA reads TGCGCCAGCAGCTCACGACTAGCGGGATCATTCTCAGAGACCCAGTACTTC.

This clone turned up a few times. The V gene is TRBV2, the J gene TRBJ1-1; 10 bases are a match to TRBD1. V lost 6 bases to trimming and J lost 11 bases; unmatched junction nucleotides: 6. CDR3 length equals 12 residues. Germline CDR1 SNHLY, CDR2 FYNNEI. The chain's CDR3 is CASRRQGAPAFF. For the CDR3, the DNA is TGTGCCAGCAGGAGACAGGGGGCGCCGGCTTTCTTT.

The chain is built from TRBV5-4 and TRBJ2-1; 8 positions match TRBD1. Germline CDR1 is SGHNT and CDR2 is YYREEE (reference sequence). J was trimmed by 10 bases and V by 4 bases; bases with no gene match: 4. The CDR3 sequence is 12 residues long. The CDR3 nucleotides are TGTGCCAGCAGCCAGACAGGGGTGGAGCAGTTCTTC. Amino acid sequence: CASSQTGVEQFF.

The chain recombines TRBV4-1 with TRBJ1-2; D unclear. The V gene's germline CDR1 is MGHRA and CDR2 YSYEKL. The CDR3 is made up of 12 amino acids. The V gene lost 2 bases and the J gene lost 8 bases, with 9 bases spanning the gap. CDR3 bases: TGCGCCAGCAGCCAACCCGGCGGGGGCTACACCTTC. Protein product: CASSQPGGGYTF.

This clone has a handful of counts. In DNA form, the CDR3 reads TGTGCCAGCAGTGAGGAGGGCGGGACCTACGAGCAGTACTTC. Protein sequence: CASSEEGGTYEQYF. J is TRBJ2-7 and V is TRBV2, with a weak D call TRBD2 (6 bases). Deletions cut 3 bases from V and 2 bases from J, with 11 bases between. CDR1 and CDR2 (germline): SNHLY, FYNNEI. The length of the CDR3 is 14 residues.